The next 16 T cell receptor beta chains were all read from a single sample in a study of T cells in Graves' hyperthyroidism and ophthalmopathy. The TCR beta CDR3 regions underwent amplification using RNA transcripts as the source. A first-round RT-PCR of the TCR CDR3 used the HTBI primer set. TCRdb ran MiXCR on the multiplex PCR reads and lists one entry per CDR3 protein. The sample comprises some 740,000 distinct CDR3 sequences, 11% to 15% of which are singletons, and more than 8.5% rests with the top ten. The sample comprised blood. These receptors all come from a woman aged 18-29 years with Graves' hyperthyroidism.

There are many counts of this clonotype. Written as DNA, the CDR3 is TGTGCCAGCAGTGGGACATCCGACTATGGCTACACCTTC. Its translation: CASSGTSDYGYTF. The chain recombines TRBV6-1 with TRBJ1-2; D may be TRBD1 (5 bases). V dropped 4 bases and J dropped 3 bases, with 9 bases sitting between them. The germline V gene has CDR1 MNHNS and CDR2 SASEGT. This CDR3 comprises 13 residues.

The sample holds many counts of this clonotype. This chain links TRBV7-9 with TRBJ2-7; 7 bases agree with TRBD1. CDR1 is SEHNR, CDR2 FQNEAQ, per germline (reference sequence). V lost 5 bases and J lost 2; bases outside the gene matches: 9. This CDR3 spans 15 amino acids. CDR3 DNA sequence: TGTGCCAGCAGCACTCCCTGGACAGGCACCTACGAGCAGTACTTC. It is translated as CASSTPWTGTYEQYF.

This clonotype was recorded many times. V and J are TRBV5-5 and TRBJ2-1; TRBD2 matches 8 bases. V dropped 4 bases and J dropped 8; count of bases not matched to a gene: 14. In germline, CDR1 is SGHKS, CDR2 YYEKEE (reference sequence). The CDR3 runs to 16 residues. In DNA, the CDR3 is TGTGCCAGCAGCGGGCCTACGGGACTAGTCCCAGATGAGCAGTTCTTC. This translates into CASSGPTGLVPDEQFF. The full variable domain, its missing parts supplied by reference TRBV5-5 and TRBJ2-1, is DAGVTQSPTHLIKTRGQQVTLRCSPISGHKSVSWYQQVLGQGPQFIFQYYEKEERGRGNFPDRFSARQFPNYSSELNVNALLLGDSALYLCASSGPTGLVPDEQFFGPGTRLTVL.

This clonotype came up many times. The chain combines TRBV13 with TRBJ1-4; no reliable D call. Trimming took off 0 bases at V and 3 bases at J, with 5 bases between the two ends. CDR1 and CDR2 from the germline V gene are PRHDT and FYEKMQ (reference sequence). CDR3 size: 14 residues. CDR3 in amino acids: CASSLGQPNEKLFF. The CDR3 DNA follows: TGTGCCAGCAGCTTAGGACAGCCTAATGAAAAACTGTTTTTT.

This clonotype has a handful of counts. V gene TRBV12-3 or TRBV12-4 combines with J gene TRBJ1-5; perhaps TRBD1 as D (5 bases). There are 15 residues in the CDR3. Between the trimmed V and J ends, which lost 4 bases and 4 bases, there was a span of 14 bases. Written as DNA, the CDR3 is TGTGCCAGCAGTTCCTACACGGGGGGGAATCAGCCCCAGCATTTT. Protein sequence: CASSSYTGGNQPQHF.

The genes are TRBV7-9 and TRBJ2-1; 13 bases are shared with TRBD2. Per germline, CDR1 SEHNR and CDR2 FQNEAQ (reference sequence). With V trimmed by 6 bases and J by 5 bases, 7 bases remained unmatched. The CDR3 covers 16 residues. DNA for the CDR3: TGTGCCAGCAGTCCACTAGCGGGAGGGCCAAACAATGAGCAGTTCTTC. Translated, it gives CASSPLAGGPNNEQFF.

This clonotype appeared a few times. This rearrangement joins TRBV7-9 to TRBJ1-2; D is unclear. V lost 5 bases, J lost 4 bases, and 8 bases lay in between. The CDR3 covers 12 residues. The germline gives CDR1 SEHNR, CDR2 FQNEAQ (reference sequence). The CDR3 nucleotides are TGTGCCAGCAGCCATAGACTCTATGGCTACACCTTC. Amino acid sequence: CASSHRLYGYTF.

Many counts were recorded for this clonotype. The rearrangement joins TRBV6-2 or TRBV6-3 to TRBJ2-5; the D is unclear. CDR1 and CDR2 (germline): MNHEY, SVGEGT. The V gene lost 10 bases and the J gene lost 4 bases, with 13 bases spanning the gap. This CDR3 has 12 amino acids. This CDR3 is CATRTNGETQYF. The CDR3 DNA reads TGTGCCACCCGGACCAATGGAGAGACCCAGTACTTC.

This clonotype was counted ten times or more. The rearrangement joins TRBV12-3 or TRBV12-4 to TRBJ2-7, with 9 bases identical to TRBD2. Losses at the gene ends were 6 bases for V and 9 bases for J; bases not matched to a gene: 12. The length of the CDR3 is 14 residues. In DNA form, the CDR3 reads TGTGCCAGCAGCCCGGGGACTAGCCTTGGCGGGCAGTACTTC. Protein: CASSPGTSLGGQYF.

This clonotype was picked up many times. The CDR3 loop is CASSPGTGVGQPQHF. The CDR3 DNA is TGTGCCAGCAGCCCCGGGACAGGGGTGGGCCAGCCCCAGCATTTT. The chain uses TRBV11-1 and TRBJ1-5; 10 bases agree with TRBD1. The CDR3 length is 15 residues. CDR1 and CDR2 (germline): SGHAT, FQDESV (reference sequence). Trimming cost V 5 bases and J 7 bases; bases outside gene matches: 8.

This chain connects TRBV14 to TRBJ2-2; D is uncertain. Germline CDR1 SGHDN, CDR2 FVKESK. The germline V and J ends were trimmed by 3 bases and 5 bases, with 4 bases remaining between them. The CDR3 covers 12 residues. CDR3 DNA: TGTGCCAGCAGCCATCAGACCGGGGAGCTGTTTTTT. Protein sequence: CASSHQTGELFF.

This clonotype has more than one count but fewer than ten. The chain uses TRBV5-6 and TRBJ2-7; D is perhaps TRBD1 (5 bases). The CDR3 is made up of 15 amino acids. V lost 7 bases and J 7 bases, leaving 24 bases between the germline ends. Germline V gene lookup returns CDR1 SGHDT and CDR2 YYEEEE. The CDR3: CASEFQGRPSGEQYF. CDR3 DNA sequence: TGTGCCAGCGAATTCCAGGGCAGGCCCAGTGGGGAGCAGTACTTC.

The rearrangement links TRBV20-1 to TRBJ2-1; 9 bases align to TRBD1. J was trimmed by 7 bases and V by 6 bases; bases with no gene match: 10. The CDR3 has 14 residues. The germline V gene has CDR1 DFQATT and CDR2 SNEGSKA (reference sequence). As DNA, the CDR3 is TGCAGTGCGCACAGGGGGCAGTCGCAGAATGAGCAGTTCTTC. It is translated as CSAHRGQSQNEQFF.

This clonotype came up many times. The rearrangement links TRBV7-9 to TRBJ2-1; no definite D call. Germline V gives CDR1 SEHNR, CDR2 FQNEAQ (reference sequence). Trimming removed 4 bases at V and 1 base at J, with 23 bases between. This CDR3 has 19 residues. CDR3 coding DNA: TGTGCCAGCAGCTCTCGGACCCTAGGAGCTTTTGGGTCCTACAATGAGCAGTTCTTC. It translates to CASSSRTLGAFGSYNEQFF.

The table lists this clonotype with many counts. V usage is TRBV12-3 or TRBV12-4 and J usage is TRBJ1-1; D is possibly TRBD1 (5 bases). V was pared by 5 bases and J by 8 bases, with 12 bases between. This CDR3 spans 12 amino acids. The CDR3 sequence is CASSHPGSEAFF. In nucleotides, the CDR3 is TGTGCCAGCAGTCACCCAGGGTCCGAAGCTTTCTTT.

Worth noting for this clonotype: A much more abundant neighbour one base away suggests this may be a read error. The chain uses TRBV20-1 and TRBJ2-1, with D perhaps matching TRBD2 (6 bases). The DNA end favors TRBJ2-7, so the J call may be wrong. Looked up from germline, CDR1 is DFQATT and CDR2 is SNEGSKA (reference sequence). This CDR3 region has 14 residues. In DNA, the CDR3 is TGCAGTGCTAGGCCAGGGCGGGGTTACAATGAGCAGTACTTC. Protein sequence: CSARPGRGYNEQYF.